The 16 T cell receptor beta chains below were found in one sample sequenced in a study of blood T cell repertoires in COVID-19. Clones were read by immunoSEQ multiplex PCR, and TCRdb kept only the in-frame ones, dropping some. The table includes hundreds of thousands of clones, approximately 90% detected once. The sample was PBMCs or T cells enriched from blood (not recorded which). These receptors were taken from a man aged 45 to 65 who had been exposed to COVID-19.

The chain has TRBV29-1 and TRBJ1-2; D remains ambiguous. Germline assignment: CDR1 SQVTM and CDR2 ANQGSEA. V gave up 6 bases and J gave up 5 bases, with 10 bases separating them. The CDR3 covers 11 residues. CDR3 loop: CSVLTLYGYTF. The CDR3, as DNA: TGCAGCGTGCTCACCCTATATGGCTACACCTTC.

The chain has TRBV6-1 and TRBJ1-1, with D possibly being TRBD1 (6 bases). Germline CDR1 reads MNHNS; CDR2 reads SASEGT. The V end was cut by 2 bases, the J end by 3 bases, with 10 bases between. The CDR3 consists of 14 residues. The CDR3 coding sequence is TGTGCCAGCAGTGAACGCGCAGGGGACACTGAAGCTTTCTTT. Its translation: CASSERAGDTEAFF.

This clone was observed once. The V call is TRBV24-1, the J call TRBJ2-5; TRBD2 aligns across 11 bases. The V segment lost 3 bases and the J segment 5 bases; nucleotides outside the gene matches: 4. The CDR3 has 15 residues. The germline gives CDR1 KGHDR, CDR2 SFDVKD. In DNA form, the CDR3 reads TGTGCCACCAGTGATACTACTAGCGGGGGTGAGACCCAGTACTTC. This translates into CATSDTTSGGETQYF.

V and J are TRBV7-3 and TRBJ2-3, with TRBD2 matching over 7 bases. CDR1 is SGHTA, CDR2 FQGTGA, per germline. Trimming removed 5 bases from V and 2 bases from J; junction bases left unmatched: 4. CDR3 length: 14 residues. The CDR3 region is CASSARGITDTQYF. The CDR3 DNA sequence: TGTGCCAGCAGCGCGCGGGGGATCACAGATACGCAGTATTTT. Full variable domain (missing parts from reference TRBV7-3 and TRBJ2-3): GAGVSQTPSNKVTEKGKYVELRCDPISGHTALYWYRQSLGQGPEFLIYFQGTGAADDSGLPNDRFFAVRPEGSVSTLKIQRTERGDSAVYLCASSARGITDTQYFGPGTRLTVL.

The rearrangement joins TRBV20-1 to TRBJ1-4; D gene ambiguous. The germline V gene has CDR1 DFQATT and CDR2 SNEGSKA (reference sequence). This CDR3 comprises 12 residues. The germline V and J ends were trimmed by 3 bases and 5 bases, with 7 bases remaining between them. CDR3 nucleotide sequence: TGCAGTGCTAGTGGTCAGAATGAAAAACTGTTTTTT. Translated: CSASGQNEKLFF.

CDR3 sequence reads: CASSLYGEEQYF. The DNA for the CDR3 is TGTGCCAGCAGCTTATACGGGGAGGAGCAGTACTTC. This rearrangement joins TRBV7-9 to TRBJ2-7; D is perhaps TRBD2 (5 bases). Trimming took 2 bases from V and 7 from J, leaving 9 bases between them. The CDR3 consists of 12 residues. Germline V gives CDR1 SEHNR, CDR2 FQNEAQ (reference sequence).

This chain uses TRBV28 with TRBJ2-5, with unresolved D. This CDR3 contains 13 residues. Trimming left V 2 bases short and J 4 bases short, with 8 bases between. From germline, CDR1 is MDHEN and CDR2 SYDVKM. This chain's CDR3 is CASSLQSPETQYF. DNA for the CDR3: TGTGCCAGCAGTTTACAGTCCCCAGAGACCCAGTACTTC.

The rearrangement links TRBV10-3 to TRBJ1-1; D is undetermined. CDR1 is ENHRY and CDR2 is SYGVKD in the germline V gene. This CDR3 is built from 15 residues. Trimming took off 2 bases at V and 5 bases at J, with 15 bases between the two ends. The DNA of the CDR3 is TGTGCCATCAGTGAGATGATGTCTCGGGGTACTGAAGCTTTCTTT. Translation gives CAISEMMSRGTEAFF.

The chain employs TRBV7-3 and TRBJ2-2; perhaps TRBD1 as D (6 bases). Looked up from germline, CDR1 is SGHTA and CDR2 is FQGTGA. The CDR3 loop spans 15 amino acids. V shed 1 base and J shed 4 bases, with 10 bases lying between them. The CDR3 sequence: CASSLRGPSTGELFF. The CDR3 DNA follows: TGTGCCAGCAGCTTAAGGGGGCCGAGCACCGGGGAGCTGTTTTTT.

This chain joins TRBV19 and TRBJ2-5, with D maybe TRBD1 (6 bases). This CDR3 has 15 amino acids. Germline lookup yields CDR1 LNHDA and CDR2 SQIVND (reference sequence). V dropped 3 bases and J dropped 1 base, with 12 bases sitting between them. CDR3 loop: CASSIRGVGQETQYF. CDR3 in DNA: TGTGCCAGTAGTATCAGGGGAGTCGGCCAAGAGACCCAGTACTTC.

This clone showed up just once. The V and J genes are TRBV5-4 and TRBJ2-4, with 10 bases that match TRBD1. Germline V gene lookup returns CDR1 SGHNT and CDR2 YYREEE (reference sequence). This CDR3 spans 15 amino acids. The V segment lost 0 bases and the J segment 6 bases; nucleotides outside the gene matches: 3. CDR3 DNA: TGTGCCAGCAGCTTGGCAGGGACAGGGGTAAACATTCAGTACTTC. Translated: CASSLAGTGVNIQYF.

The chain uses TRBV6-6 and TRBJ2-1; TRBD2 aligns across 14 bases. The trim removed 5 bases at V and 5 bases at J, leaving 8 bases unmatched. This CDR3 is 17 amino acids long. CDR1 is MNHNY and CDR2 is SVGAGI in the germline V gene (reference sequence). CDR3 DNA: TGTGCCAGCAGTCCCCAAAGACTAGCGGGAGGGGACAATGAGCAGTTCTTC. Encoded protein: CASSPQRLAGGDNEQFF.

The chain has TRBV10-3 and TRBJ2-2; D unclear. V shed 2 bases and J shed 3 bases, with 4 bases lying between them. Germline CDR1 and CDR2: ENHRY and SYGVKD. This CDR3 comprises 13 residues. CDR3 sequence reads: CAISEPDTGELFF. CDR3 nucleotides: TGTGCCATCAGTGAGCCGGACACCGGGGAGCTGTTTTTT.

This sequence joins TRBV7-3 and TRBJ2-5; the D is unclear. This CDR3 has 13 amino acids. Germline assignment: CDR1 SGHTA and CDR2 FQGTGA. Deletions cut 1 base from V and 4 bases from J, with 7 bases between. CDR3 sequence reads: CASSLMSLETQYF. In DNA form, the CDR3 reads TGTGCCAGCAGCTTAATGTCTCTAGAGACCCAGTACTTC.

The rearrangement links TRBV3-1 (or the pseudogene TRBV3-2) to TRBJ2-1; 7 bases align to TRBD1. The CDR3 runs 14 residues. The J segment lost 6 bases and the V segment lost 6 bases, leaving 8 bases of the junction unmatched. Germline CDR1 LGHDT, CDR2 YNNKEL (reference sequence). The CDR3 loop reads CASSPTGRRNEQFF. The CDR3, as DNA: TGTGCCAGCAGTCCGACAGGGCGACGCAATGAGCAGTTCTTC.

This clone showed up just a few times. V is TRBV7-9 and J is TRBJ1-3, with 8 bases matching TRBD1. Germline CDR1 SEHNR, CDR2 FQNEAQ (reference sequence). After removal of 2 bases from V and 5 bases from J, the junction contained 5 bases not matched to a gene. This CDR3 region has 15 residues. In DNA, the CDR3 is TGTGCCAGCAGCTTAACCGGGACAGGCAGAAACACCATATATTTT. Amino acids: CASSLTGTGRNTIYF.